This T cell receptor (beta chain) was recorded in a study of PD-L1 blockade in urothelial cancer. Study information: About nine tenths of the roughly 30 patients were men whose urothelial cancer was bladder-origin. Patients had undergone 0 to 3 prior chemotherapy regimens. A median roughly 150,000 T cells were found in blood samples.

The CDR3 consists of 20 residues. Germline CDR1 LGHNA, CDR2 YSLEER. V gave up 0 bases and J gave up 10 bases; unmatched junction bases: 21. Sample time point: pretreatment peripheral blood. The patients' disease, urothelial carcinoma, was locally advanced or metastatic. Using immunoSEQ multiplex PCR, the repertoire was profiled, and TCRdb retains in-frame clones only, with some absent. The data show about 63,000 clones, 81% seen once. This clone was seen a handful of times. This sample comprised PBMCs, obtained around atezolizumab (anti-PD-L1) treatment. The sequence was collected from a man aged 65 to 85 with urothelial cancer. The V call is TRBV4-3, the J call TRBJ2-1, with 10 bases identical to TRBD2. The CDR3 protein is CASSQDYRASGSTQFREQFF. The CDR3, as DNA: TGCGCCAGCAGCCAAGATTACCGGGCTAGCGGGAGTACTCAATTCAGGGAGCAGTTCTTC.